This TCR beta chain is drawn from a study of T cell repertoires in cytomegalovirus infection. Whole-study context: The study used recently identified HLA-C-restricted and well-studied HLA-B-restricted CMV epitopes. Based on public TCR beta signatures, there were indications of CMV infection and of a matching HLA type.

The germline V gene encodes CDR1 MNHEY and CDR2 SVGAGI. V shed 0 bases, J shed 6 bases, and the junction held 3 bases outside the gene matches. The CDR3 extends over 14 amino acids. TCRdb analysed the reads with MiXCR anew, one entry per CDR3 protein. The table has under 95,000 distinct CDR3 sequences, approximately 45% seen once. This clonotype was seen many times. The antigen is undetermined. Material: CD8+ T cells from cultured PBMCs, obtained from culture after CMV antigen stimulation. This TCR derives from a human donor in good health (CMV status not recorded). Some clones in this sample may be carry-over from other donors' samples. The rearrangement joins TRBV6-5 to TRBJ2-7; 9 bases map to TRBD1. This chain's CDR3 is CASSYSTGGTEQYF. The CDR3, as DNA: TGTGCCAGCAGTTACTCGACAGGGGGTACCGAGCAGTACTTC.